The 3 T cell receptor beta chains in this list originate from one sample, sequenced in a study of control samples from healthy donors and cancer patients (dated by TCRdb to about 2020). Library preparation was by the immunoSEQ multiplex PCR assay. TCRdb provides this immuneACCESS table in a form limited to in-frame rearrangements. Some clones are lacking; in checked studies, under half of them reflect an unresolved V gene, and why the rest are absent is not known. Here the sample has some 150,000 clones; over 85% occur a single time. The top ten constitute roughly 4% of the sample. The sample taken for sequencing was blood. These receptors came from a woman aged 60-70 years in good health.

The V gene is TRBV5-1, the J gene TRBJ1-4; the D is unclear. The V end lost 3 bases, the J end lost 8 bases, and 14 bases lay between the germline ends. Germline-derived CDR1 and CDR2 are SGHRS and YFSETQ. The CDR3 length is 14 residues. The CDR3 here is CASSWAGTGEKLFF. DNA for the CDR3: TGCGCCAGCAGCTGGGCGGGAACGGGAGAAAAACTGTTTTTT. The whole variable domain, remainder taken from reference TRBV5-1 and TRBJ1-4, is KAGVTQTPRYLIKTRGQQVTLSCSPISGHRSVSWYQQTPGQGLQFLFEYFSETQRNKGNFPGRFSGRQFSNSRSEMNVSTLELGDSALYLCASSWAGTGEKLFFGSGTQLSVL.

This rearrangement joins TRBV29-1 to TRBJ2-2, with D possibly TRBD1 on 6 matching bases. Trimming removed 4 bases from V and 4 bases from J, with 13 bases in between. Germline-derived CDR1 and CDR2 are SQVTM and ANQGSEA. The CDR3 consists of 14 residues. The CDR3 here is CSVAGTQSTGELFF. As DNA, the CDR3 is TGCAGCGTTGCCGGGACACAAAGCACCGGGGAGCTGTTTTTT.

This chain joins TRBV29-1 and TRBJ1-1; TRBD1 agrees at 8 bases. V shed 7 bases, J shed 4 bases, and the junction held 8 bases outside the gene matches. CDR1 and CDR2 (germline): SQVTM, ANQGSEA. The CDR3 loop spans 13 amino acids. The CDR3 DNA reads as TGCAGCGCAAAACAGGGGGTTGGCACTGAAGCTTTCTTT. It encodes CSAKQGVGTEAFF.